This T cell receptor beta chain originates from a study of regulatory T cells in long-lasting Graves disease. Arm-PCR of CDR3 regions and iRepertoire HTBI primers were the basis on which TCR beta libraries were built. One entry per CDR3 protein results from TCRdb running MiXCR on the multiplex PCR reads. The table lists 440,000 or so distinct CDR3 sequences, about 15% of them singletons, with over 15% in the top ten. This clonotype was detected ten times or more. The sample's time point: newly diagnosed GD, antithyroid drugs for less than 3 months. With RNA extracted from PBMCs as input, the TCR library was made. These data were likewise used in another study, on T cells in Graves' hyperthyroidism and ophthalmopathy. This second report adds: Most expanded thyroid clonotypes above 0.001 recurred in blood.

This TCR came from a woman in her twenties or thirties with Graves disease. Sequenced material: peripheral blood mononuclear cells (PBMCs), taken at new diagnosis, from a patient treated with antithyroid drugs.

CDR3 DNA sequence: TGTGCCAGCAGCCGGGTAGACAGCCCGGGGACTGAAGCTTTCTTT. Residues: CASSRVDSPGTEAFF. The gene calls are TRBV3-1 and TRBJ1-1; D is possibly TRBD1 (5 bases). The CDR3 loop spans 15 amino acids. Germline loops: CDR1 LGHDT, CDR2 YNNKEL (reference sequence). V dropped 4 bases and J dropped 5 bases, with 17 bases sitting between them.